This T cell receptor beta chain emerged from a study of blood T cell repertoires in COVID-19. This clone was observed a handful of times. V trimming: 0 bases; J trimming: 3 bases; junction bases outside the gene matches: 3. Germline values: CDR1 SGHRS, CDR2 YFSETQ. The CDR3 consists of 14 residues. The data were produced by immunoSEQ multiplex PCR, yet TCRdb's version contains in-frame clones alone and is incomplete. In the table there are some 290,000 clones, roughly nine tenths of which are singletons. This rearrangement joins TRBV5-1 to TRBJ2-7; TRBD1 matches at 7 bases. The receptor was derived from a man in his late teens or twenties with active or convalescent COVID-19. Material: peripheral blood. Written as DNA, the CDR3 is TGCGCCAGCAGCTTGGGACAGGGCCGCTACGAGCAGTACTTC. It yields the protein CASSLGQGRYEQYF. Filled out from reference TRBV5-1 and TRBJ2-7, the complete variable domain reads KAGVTQTPRYLIKTRGQQVTLSCSPISGHRSVSWYQQTPGQGLQFLFEYFSETQRNKGNFPGRFSGRQFSNSRSEMNVSTLELGDSALYLCASSLGQGRYEQYFGPGTRLTVT.